The clone carrying this TCR beta chain was seen once. What it recognizes is unknown. The data were obtained in a study of TIL therapy for anti-PD-1-resistant metastatic lung cancer. At the level of the study: Tumors had a median PD-L1 proportion score of about 6%. Tumors carried a median about 1.5 non-synonymous mutations per megabase.

Findings and caveats of the study: TIL cultures after expansion showed higher clonality and lower diversity than baseline tumor (median about 6% vs 30%). Many TIL product clones were absent from baseline tumor, suggesting clonal contraction.

Time point specified: pre-treatment sample, taken before nivolumab and TIL therapy. The tumor samples were excised metastases, mostly pleural nodules or supraclavicular lymph nodes. The CDR3 runs to 15 residues. This was the immunoSEQ v3 assay. This table comes from immunoSEQ multiplex PCR, and its TCRdb copy is limited to in-frame clones, with some not included. The sample lists approximately 95,000 clones; just over 65% were seen once. The starting material was tumor tissue, obtained at baseline. The chain employs TRBV21-1 and TRBJ2-7; TRBD1 is the table's D call and was not checked against the DNA. TRBV21-1 is given as a pseudogene. This clonotype was sampled from a person aged 25 to 85 with non-small cell lung cancer. The DNA of the CDR3 is TGTGCCAGCAGCAAAGCGCTCAGGGGCACCTACGAGCAGTACTTC. Protein: CASSKALRGTYEQYF.